This T cell receptor (beta chain) was sequenced for a study of naive and memory T cell subsets listed by TCRdb under 2017. General notes on the study: An open-source, UMI-based TCR alpha and beta sequencing pipeline was applied to sorted naive and memory peripheral blood T cell subsets. The functional CMV T cell responses agreed completely with IgG serology results. RNA was DNase-treated and reverse transcribed with TCR constant-region primers, mostly using SuperScript III.

From the second PCR step on, the TCR alpha and beta chain libraries were amplified in separate reactions. Donor CMV status was determined by IFNgamma production from CD4+ T cells after overnight stimulation of fresh PBMCs with CMV viral lysate. CD4 T cells were positively selected using Miltenyi beads, after which CD8 T cells were positively selected from the CD4-negative fraction. Cells were stained for CD3, CD4, CD8, CD45RA, CD27 and a live/dead dye and were sorted on a BD Aria II into four subsets based on CD45RA and CD27. Blood came from a few healthy volunteers, each fractionated into CD4 and CD8 T cells and then into four differentiation subsets. Around 110 ml of peripheral blood was taken from each donor, and PBMC were separated by density-gradient centrifugation on Ficoll-Paque PLUS. Sorted cells were lysed in RLT buffer, after which RNA was extracted using a Qiagen RNeasy kit and stored at -80 degrees C.

Receptor amplification or capture employed UMI-ligation and nested PCR. The beta constant-region primer consisted of an equimolar mixture of two oligonucleotides that together covered TRBC1 and TRBC2. Four rounds of PCR were used to amplify ligated cDNA, with nested alpha and beta constant-region primers being used together with the SP2 primer. A single-stranded oligonucleotide containing the SP2 primer and a 12-nucleotide UMI was joined to the 3' end of the cDNA by T4 RNA ligase 1. The ligation reaction was incubated at 16°C for roughly 19-25 hours. PCR2 was typically run as a SYBR Green qPCR and stopped at a predetermined threshold to prevent over-amplification. Apart from the first purification, every purification step used Agencourt AMPure XP magnetic beads. Libraries were quantified by Qubit and checked on a TapeStation, where a main peak was expected near 650 bp. Pooled libraries were sequenced on an Illumina MiSeq using v2 2x251 paired-end kits, and typically roughly 1-2.1 million reads were obtained per sample. Each sample library was pooled at around 4 nM, and about 4.5-7.5% PhiX was included to improve cluster recognition. From the authors' description of their analysis: Decombinator assigned V and J genes to Demultiplexor-processed FASTQ reads by tag matching, allowing a single base-pair mismatch. Collapsinator used UMIs to correct both sequencing errors and frequency errors arising from PCR heterogeneity. TCRs were translated and CDR3s were extracted from the conserved cysteine to the FGXG phenylalanine by CDR3Translator, with non-productive sequences being flagged. Gini, Shannon entropy and inverse Simpson indices were calculated on repertoires that had been subsampled to equal numbers of UMI-defined TCRs. Power-law fits to clonotype abundance distributions were performed by maximum likelihood within the linear range. When run on a single naive CD8 sample, MIGEC and the pipeline yielded similar UMI counts, similar unique TCR numbers and similar clonal distributions. In one analysis, naive TCRs also found in any memory subset of the same donor were removed from the naive repertoire. Repertoires were searched for about 7,300 CMV-associated CDR3 sequences compiled from VDJdb and a published dataset. The raw public data were reprocessed by TCRdb itself: fastp quality trimming at Q25, MiXCR clonotype calling, in-frame beta chains only. Every entry covers one CDR3 protein and lists the most common genes and DNA from its rows. It is TCRdb's table, rather than the study itself, that gives the V and J calls and clone size. Present in this sample are over 110,000 distinct CDR3 sequences, more than 15% of which were seen just once. The ten largest clonotypes hold roughly 0.68% of the sample.

With regard to this clonotype: The antigen it recognizes is unknown. Per-nucleotide qualities are absent, and no much larger clonotype sits a single base away.

Overall study outcomes, separate from this receptor: Naive repertoires, especially CD8, contained a few larger clonotypes, possibly memory cells re-expressing CD45RA. Single alpha or beta chain sequences, rather than paired alpha/beta receptors, were used to define clonotypes. No ground truth was available to validate the repertoire findings for the naive and memory subsets. In both CD4 and CD8 cells, going from naive through CM, EM and EMRA, the Gini index went up while Shannon and inverse Simpson diversity went down. A power law was followed by TCR abundance, with an exponent that differed between naive and memory subsets but was consistent across the three individuals. Following error correction, more than 95% of naive TCR sequences occurred only once, which made naive abundance distributions much steeper than those of memory subsets. RNA-based TCR counts may be affected by expression changes linked to T cell activation and differentiation.

Material for sequencing was naive CD8+ T cells from blood. The label giving this sample's cell subset or site can be read as: naive T cells, CD45RA high CD27+. The clonotype comes from a human donor in good health.

CDR3 reads: CASTLTSARHYNEQFF. The nucleotide sequence is TGTGCCAGCACCCTAACTAGCGCAAGGCACTACAATGAGCAGTTCTTC. This sequence uses TRBV28 and TRBJ2-1; 7 junctional bases match TRBD2. CDR1 and CDR2, per the germline V gene, are MDHEN and SYDVKM. Inclusive of the bounding cysteine and phenylalanine, the CDR3 is 16 residues long. The entry retains the CDR3 DNA only, 48 bases that are in frame from base 1. Trimming removed 7 bases from V and 3 bases from J; the gene matches leave 12 bases unexplained.